This section outlines one T cell receptor beta chain sequence together with its context. The germline gives CDR1 ENHRY, CDR2 SYGVKD. J gave up 3 bases and V 4 bases, and 4 bases lay outside the gene matches. The CDR3 sequence is 14 residues long. Sequencing was performed with immunoSEQ multiplex PCR; in TCRdb, only in-frame clones are kept and a portion is missing. The sample holds 55,000 to 90,000 clones, roughly 90% seen once. The data belong to a study of OX40 agonist ivuxolimab in advanced cancers. About the research overall: Ivuxolimab, an agonist antibody against OX40 (CD134), was given to patients.

The receptor was derived from an adult with an advanced solid tumor such as melanoma, head and neck, liver or kidney cancer. The sequenced sample was CD4+ or CD8+ T cells sorted from blood, obtained in a trial of the OX40 agonist ivuxolimab. V usage is TRBV10-3 and J usage is TRBJ2-5; 8 nucleotides line up with TRBD1. In nucleotides, the CDR3 is TGTGCCATCAGTGTGACAGGGGCGGAAGAGACCCAGTACTTC. Its translation: CAISVTGAEETQYF.